The rows below give T cell receptor beta chains drawn from one sample of a study of T-cell memory formation after mild COVID-19. TCRdb reprocessed the 5' RACE reads via MiXCR and lists one record per CDR3 protein. Of roughly 200,000 distinct CDR3 sequences listed, 16% were seen once; the top ten hold 2% to 2.5%. The sequenced material came from PBMCs or a T cell subset sorted from them (not recorded which). These receptors all stem from an adult woman who had mild COVID-19 (a few samples of this study predate the infection). Cell type and time point are not known. Both conserved end residues are part of each CDR3. The order of the fields is clone size, D gene, V gene, J gene, CDR3 protein, CDR3 DNA. D genes are given only for firm matches. A row's size may be missing; if present it is once, few, many or a size class.

clone_size: -
d_call: TRBD1
v_call: TRBV6-5
j_call: TRBJ1-1
cdr3_aa: CASSPRPGTGREAFF
cdr3_nt: TGTGCCAGCAGCCCGAGGCCAGGGACAGGTCGTGAAGCTTTCTTT

clone_size: -
d_call: -
v_call: TRBV2
j_call: TRBJ2-2
cdr3_aa: CASSEARGTGELFF
cdr3_nt: TGTGCCAGCAGTGAAGCAAGGGGCACCGGGGAGCTGTTTTTT

clone_size: -
d_call: -
v_call: TRBV6-2/TRBV6-3
j_call: TRBJ1-1
cdr3_aa: CASSYSPQTRVNTEAFF
cdr3_nt: TGTGCCAGCAGTTACTCACCCCAGACAAGGGTGAACACTGAAGCTTTCTTT

clone_size: few
d_call: TRBD2
v_call: TRBV7-9
j_call: TRBJ2-5
cdr3_aa: CASSSGLAGSLETQYF
cdr3_nt: TGTGCCAGCAGCTCGGGACTAGCGGGTTCCTTGGAGACCCAGTACTTC

clone_size: -
d_call: -
v_call: TRBV7-9
j_call: TRBJ1-4
cdr3_aa: CASSFRQGPEKLFF
cdr3_nt: TGTGCCAGCAGCTTTCGGCAGGGACCTGAAAAACTGTTTTTT

clone_size: few
d_call: TRBD2
v_call: TRBV18
j_call: TRBJ2-1
cdr3_aa: CASSPVGGPSEQFF
cdr3_nt: TGTGCCAGCTCACCAGTGGGAGGGCCTAGTGAGCAGTTCTTC

clone_size: few
d_call: -
v_call: TRBV3-1
j_call: TRBJ1-2
cdr3_aa: CASSQVTSGGARRGYTF
cdr3_nt: TGTGCCAGCAGCCAAGTAACCTCCGGGGGGGCGCGACGTGGCTACACCTTC

clone_size: few
d_call: -
v_call: TRBV7-9
j_call: TRBJ1-2
cdr3_aa: CASSPPTGKYNGYTF
cdr3_nt: TGTGCCAGCAGCCCCCCCACAGGGAAATATAATGGCTACACCTTC

clone_size: -
d_call: TRBD1
v_call: TRBV12-3/TRBV12-4
j_call: TRBJ2-5
cdr3_aa: CASSSRDREQETQYF
cdr3_nt: TGTGCCAGCAGTTCACGGGACAGAGAACAAGAGACCCAGTACTTC

clone_size: few
d_call: -
v_call: TRBV24-1
j_call: TRBJ1-2
cdr3_aa: CATSEPGQPFGYGYTF
cdr3_nt: TGTGCCACCAGTGAACCCGGACAGCCATTCGGCTATGGCTACACCTTC

clone_size: few
d_call: TRBD1
v_call: TRBV6-5
j_call: TRBJ2-1
cdr3_aa: CASSYSSGGLRYEQFF
cdr3_nt: TGTGCCAGCAGTTACTCATCAGGGGGCCTACGGTATGAGCAGTTCTTC

clone_size: few
d_call: -
v_call: TRBV29-1
j_call: TRBJ1-1
cdr3_aa: CSAIPGTAVSTEAFF
cdr3_nt: TGCAGCGCTATACCCGGAACAGCGGTATCCACTGAAGCTTTCTTT

clone_size: -
d_call: -
v_call: TRBV15
j_call: TRBJ2-2
cdr3_aa: CATSRDPNTGELFF
cdr3_nt: TGTGCCACCAGCAGAGATCCGAACACCGGGGAGCTGTTTTTT

clone_size: few
d_call: TRBD2
v_call: TRBV20-1
j_call: TRBJ2-2
cdr3_aa: CSASSGRDTGELFF
cdr3_nt: TGCAGTGCGAGTAGCGGGAGGGATACCGGGGAGCTGTTTTTT

clone_size: few
d_call: TRBD2
v_call: TRBV5-5
j_call: TRBJ2-1
cdr3_aa: CASSLGLAPYNEQFF
cdr3_nt: TGTGCCAGCAGCTTGGGACTAGCACCCTACAATGAGCAGTTCTTC

clone_size: few
d_call: -
v_call: TRBV9
j_call: TRBJ2-5
cdr3_aa: CASSSQTGDTGETQYF
cdr3_nt: TGTGCCAGCAGCTCACAGACAGGCGATACGGGGGAGACCCAGTACTTC

clone_size: few
d_call: -
v_call: TRBV4-2
j_call: TRBJ1-1
cdr3_aa: CASSVDLAYEAFF
cdr3_nt: TGTGCCAGCAGCGTTGACCTAGCCTACGAAGCTTTCTTT

clone_size: few
d_call: -
v_call: TRBV7-9
j_call: TRBJ2-5
cdr3_aa: CASSASVFKPGGRRAQYF
cdr3_nt: TGTGCCAGCAGCGCTTCCGTTTTTAAGCCTGGGGGGAGACGGGCCCAGTACTTC

clone_size: many
d_call: TRBD2
v_call: TRBV5-1
j_call: TRBJ2-7
cdr3_aa: CASSPGGTSGGYEQYF
cdr3_nt: TGCGCCAGCAGCCCTGGTGGGACTAGCGGGGGTTACGAGCAGTACTTC

clone_size: -
d_call: TRBD2
v_call: TRBV4-2
j_call: TRBJ2-7
cdr3_aa: CASSQGAAGDIYEQYF
cdr3_nt: TGTGCCAGCAGCCAAGGAGCAGCGGGAGATATCTACGAGCAGTACTTC

clone_size: -
d_call: -
v_call: TRBV28
j_call: TRBJ2-2
cdr3_aa: CASSLTLVAGELFF
cdr3_nt: TGTGCCAGCAGTCTGACATTGGTGGCCGGGGAGCTGTTTTTT

clone_size: -
d_call: -
v_call: TRBV7-9
j_call: TRBJ2-3
cdr3_aa: CASSLRDLRTDTQYF
cdr3_nt: TGTGCCAGCAGCTTAAGGGACCTACGCACAGATACGCAGTATTTT

clone_size: -
d_call: -
v_call: TRBV5-6
j_call: TRBJ2-5
cdr3_aa: CASSLDRVQETQYF
cdr3_nt: TGTGCCAGCAGCTTGGATAGGGTGCAAGAGACCCAGTACTTC

clone_size: -
d_call: -
v_call: TRBV4-1
j_call: TRBJ1-4
cdr3_aa: CASSLIRGEKLFF
cdr3_nt: TGCGCCAGCAGTCTGATCCGGGGTGAAAAACTGTTTTTT

clone_size: -
d_call: TRBD1
v_call: TRBV5-1
j_call: TRBJ2-5
cdr3_aa: CASSLDGQGARTQYF
cdr3_nt: TGCGCCAGCAGCTTGGATGGACAGGGGGCACGGACCCAGTACTTC

clone_size: few
d_call: -
v_call: TRBV29-1
j_call: TRBJ2-3
cdr3_aa: CSVERGSTDTQYF
cdr3_nt: TGCAGCGTTGAGAGGGGTAGCACAGATACGCAGTATTTT

clone_size: -
d_call: TRBD2
v_call: TRBV6-5
j_call: TRBJ2-3
cdr3_aa: CASSYSSSGGSTDTQYF
cdr3_nt: TGTGCCAGCAGTTACTCTTCTAGCGGGGGCAGCACAGATACGCAGTATTTT

clone_size: -
d_call: -
v_call: TRBV7-3
j_call: TRBJ2-2
cdr3_aa: CASSKFRAGELFF
cdr3_nt: TGTGCCAGCAGCAAGTTCAGGGCCGGGGAGCTGTTTTTT

clone_size: -
d_call: TRBD1
v_call: TRBV30
j_call: TRBJ2-3
cdr3_aa: CAWGLQGLGAQYF
cdr3_nt: TGTGCCTGGGGGTTACAGGGGCTAGGTGCGCAGTATTTT

clone_size: -
d_call: -
v_call: TRBV27
j_call: TRBJ1-1
cdr3_aa: CASSLVGYTEAFF
cdr3_nt: TGTGCCAGCAGTTTGGTAGGATACACTGAAGCTTTCTTT

clone_size: -
d_call: -
v_call: TRBV12-3/TRBV12-4
j_call: TRBJ2-7
cdr3_aa: CASSLAGGSLYEQYF
cdr3_nt: TGTGCCAGCAGTTTAGCCGGGGGCAGCCTCTACGAGCAGTACTTC

clone_size: many
d_call: -
v_call: TRBV5-1
j_call: TRBJ2-3
cdr3_aa: CASSPPGADTQYF
cdr3_nt: TGTGCCAGCTCACCCCCAGGGGCCGATACGCAGTATTTT

clone_size: few
d_call: TRBD1
v_call: TRBV4-1
j_call: TRBJ2-5
cdr3_aa: CASSHGTGEETQYF
cdr3_nt: TGCGCCAGCAGCCACGGGACAGGGGAGGAGACCCAGTACTTC

clone_size: -
d_call: -
v_call: TRBV7-9
j_call: TRBJ1-2
cdr3_aa: CASSFRGGDYGYTF
cdr3_nt: TGTGCCAGCAGCTTCAGAGGGGGGGACTATGGCTACACCTTC

clone_size: few
d_call: TRBD1
v_call: TRBV12-3/TRBV12-4
j_call: TRBJ1-3
cdr3_aa: CASSPRTGGWSGNTIYF
cdr3_nt: TGTGCCAGCAGCCCGCGGACAGGGGGCTGGTCTGGAAACACCATATATTTT

clone_size: few
d_call: -
v_call: TRBV12-3/TRBV12-4
j_call: TRBJ2-5
cdr3_aa: CASSLGLLQETQYF
cdr3_nt: TGTGCCAGCAGCTTGGGACTTTTACAAGAGACCCAGTACTTC

clone_size: -
d_call: -
v_call: TRBV29-1
j_call: TRBJ1-1
cdr3_aa: CSVVQRLNTEAFF
cdr3_nt: TGCAGCGTTGTCCAGCGGTTGAACACTGAAGCTTTCTTT

clone_size: -
d_call: -
v_call: TRBV3-1
j_call: TRBJ1-2
cdr3_aa: CASSYLTQGIGNYGYTF
cdr3_nt: TGTGCCAGCAGCTATCTGACACAGGGAATCGGGAACTATGGCTACACCTTC

clone_size: few
d_call: TRBD1
v_call: TRBV6-6
j_call: TRBJ2-1
cdr3_aa: CASRKDRGLYNEQFF
cdr3_nt: TGTGCCAGCAGAAAAGACAGGGGGCTGTACAATGAGCAGTTCTTC

clone_size: few
d_call: TRBD1
v_call: TRBV24-1
j_call: TRBJ1-2
cdr3_aa: CATSEPGTGNYGYTF
cdr3_nt: TGTGCCACCAGTGAGCCCGGGACAGGGAACTATGGCTACACCTTC

clone_size: -
d_call: TRBD2
v_call: TRBV20-1
j_call: TRBJ2-5
cdr3_aa: CSASSSSREGLETQYF
cdr3_nt: TGCAGTGCTTCATCCTCGAGTCGGGAGGGCCTTGAGACCCAGTACTTC

clone_size: few
d_call: -
v_call: TRBV6-5
j_call: TRBJ1-4
cdr3_aa: CASSYSREAGIATNEKLFF
cdr3_nt: TGTGCCAGCAGTTACTCGAGAGAGGCAGGGATTGCAACTAATGAAAAACTGTTTTTT

clone_size: few
d_call: TRBD1
v_call: TRBV29-1
j_call: TRBJ1-2
cdr3_aa: CSIDREGYTF
cdr3_nt: TGCAGCATCGACAGGGAAGGCTACACCTTC

clone_size: -
d_call: TRBD2
v_call: TRBV6-5
j_call: TRBJ2-3
cdr3_aa: CASSGGGDSTDTQYF
cdr3_nt: TGTGCCAGCTCGGGAGGCGGGGATAGCACAGATACGCAGTATTTT

clone_size: -
d_call: TRBD1
v_call: TRBV12-3/TRBV12-4
j_call: TRBJ1-5
cdr3_aa: CASSLMTGGNQPQHF
cdr3_nt: TGTGCCAGCAGTTTAATGACAGGGGGCAATCAGCCCCAGCATTTT

clone_size: few
d_call: TRBD2
v_call: TRBV5-6
j_call: TRBJ2-1
cdr3_aa: CASSSRLARDNEQFF
cdr3_nt: TGTGCCAGCAGCTCCAGACTAGCCCGGGACAATGAGCAGTTCTTC

clone_size: few
d_call: -
v_call: TRBV5-5
j_call: TRBJ2-3
cdr3_aa: CASSLSPSRSDTQYF
cdr3_nt: TGTGCCAGCAGCTTGTCGCCTAGCAGGTCAGATACGCAGTATTTT

clone_size: few
d_call: TRBD1
v_call: TRBV11-2
j_call: TRBJ2-7
cdr3_aa: CASSLGRDSYEQYF
cdr3_nt: TGTGCCAGCAGCTTAGGCCGGGACAGCTACGAGCAGTACTTC

clone_size: -
d_call: TRBD1
v_call: TRBV29-1
j_call: TRBJ2-5
cdr3_aa: CSVEDRGIRETQYF
cdr3_nt: TGCAGCGTTGAAGACAGGGGGATACGAGAGACCCAGTACTTC

clone_size: -
d_call: -
v_call: TRBV2
j_call: TRBJ2-5
cdr3_aa: CASANDGETQYF
cdr3_nt: TGTGCCAGCGCAAACGACGGGGAGACCCAGTACTTC

clone_size: few
d_call: -
v_call: TRBV4-3
j_call: TRBJ2-3
cdr3_aa: CASSQPGTLTDTQYF
cdr3_nt: TGCGCCAGCAGCCAGCCGGGAACTCTCACAGATACGCAGTATTTT

clone_size: many
d_call: -
v_call: TRBV15
j_call: TRBJ2-5
cdr3_aa: CATSRGIQETQYF
cdr3_nt: TGTGCCACCAGCAGAGGCATCCAAGAGACCCAGTACTTC

clone_size: few
d_call: TRBD1
v_call: TRBV7-9
j_call: TRBJ2-2
cdr3_aa: CASRYHPGQYSGELFF
cdr3_nt: TGTGCCAGCAGATACCACCCGGGACAGTATTCCGGGGAGCTGTTTTTT

clone_size: many
d_call: -
v_call: TRBV6-5
j_call: TRBJ2-2
cdr3_aa: CASRPYVARGPTGELFF
cdr3_nt: TGTGCCAGCAGACCTTACGTTGCTAGGGGACCCACCGGGGAGCTGTTTTTT